This note documents a single TCR beta chain sequence. This entry belongs to a study of T-cell memory formation after mild COVID-19. Across the whole study: There were largely donor-specific TCR clusters.

The CDR3 runs to 15 residues. V was trimmed by 0 bases and J by 4 bases, leaving 12 bases between them. CDR1 is MNHEY and CDR2 is SMNVEV in the germline V gene (reference sequence). TCRdb itself ran the 5' RACE reads through MiXCR, one entry per CDR3 protein. Among approximately 300,000 distinct CDR3 sequences listed, less than 9.5% were seen once. The origin of this receptor is a man between 18 and 35 years old who had mild COVID-19 (a few samples of this study predate the infection). Cell type and time point are not known. The sample taken for sequencing was PBMCs or a T cell subset sorted from them (not recorded which). The chain carries TRBV27 and TRBJ1-2, with D maybe TRBD1 (6 bases). The CDR3 nucleotides are TGTGCCAGCAGTTTATCGGGGGGCAGGGGCTATGGCTACACCTTC. Its translation: CASSLSGGRGYGYTF.